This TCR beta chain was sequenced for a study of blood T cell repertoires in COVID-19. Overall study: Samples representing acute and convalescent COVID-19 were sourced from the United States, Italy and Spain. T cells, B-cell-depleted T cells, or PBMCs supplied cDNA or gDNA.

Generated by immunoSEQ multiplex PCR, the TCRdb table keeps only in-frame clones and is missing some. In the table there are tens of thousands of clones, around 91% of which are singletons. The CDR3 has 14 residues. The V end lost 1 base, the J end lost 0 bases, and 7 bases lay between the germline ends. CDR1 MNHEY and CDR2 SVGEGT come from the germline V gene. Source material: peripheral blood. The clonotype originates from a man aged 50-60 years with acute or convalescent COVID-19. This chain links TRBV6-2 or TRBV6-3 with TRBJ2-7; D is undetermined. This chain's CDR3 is CASSYFGGSYEQYF. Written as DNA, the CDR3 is TGTGCCAGCAGTTACTTCGGCGGCTCCTACGAGCAGTACTTC.